The 28 T cell receptor beta chains presented below share a single source sample, sequenced in a study of blood T cells in healthy people across ages. It was with a sample-barcoded 5' primer and a J-beta primer mix that a second PCR of about 6 to 12 cycles was run. From the 5' RACE reads, TCRdb called clonotypes with MiXCR, one entry per CDR3 protein. The data show roughly 1.5 million distinct CDR3 sequences, less than 45% seen once. The sample taken for sequencing was blood. The source is a woman under 30 in good health.

Worth noting for this clonotype: Relative to the germline gene, one junction end is altered; a read error may explain this. This rearrangement joins TRBV30 to TRBJ1-6; D not resolved. Germline V gene lookup returns CDR1 GTSNPN and CDR2 SVGIG (reference sequence). The CDR3 covers 11 residues. As DNA, the CDR3 is TGTGCCGGGAGTGTCGATTCACCCCTCCACTTT. Translated: CAGSVDSPLHF.

The gene calls are TRBV11-2 and TRBJ2-7, with a weak D call TRBD2 (5 bases). Trimming left V 0 bases short and J 9 bases short, with 15 bases between. Germline values: CDR1 SGHAT, CDR2 FQNNGV. CDR3 size: 14 residues. The CDR3 DNA reads TGTGCCAGCAGCTTAGATCCCCAGTTCGGAGGGCAGTACTTC. It yields the protein CASSLDPQFGGQYF. Full variable domain (rest looked up from reference TRBV11-2 and TRBJ2-7): EAGVAQSPRYKIIEKRQSVAFWCNPISGHATLYWYQQILGQGPKLLIQFQNNGVVDDSQLPKDRFSAERLKGVDSTLKIQPAKLEDSAVYLCASSLDPQFGGQYFGPGTRLTVT.

The gene calls are TRBV27 and TRBJ2-1; 9 bases map to TRBD2. The CDR3 loop spans 18 amino acids. Germline trimming cut 6 bases from V and 0 bases from J; bases unmatched to any gene: 12. Germline V gives CDR1 MNHEY, CDR2 SMNVEV (reference sequence). CDR3 DNA: TGTGCCAGCAGCTCCTTCCACATTAGCGGGAGCTCCTACAATGAGCAGTTCTTC. Amino acid sequence: CASSSFHISGSSYNEQFF.

The rearrangement joins TRBV30 to TRBJ2-3, with D possibly matching TRBD1 (5 bases). Trimming shortened V by 1 base and J by 0 bases, and 8 bases separated the two germline ends. The CDR3 covers 14 residues. Looked up from germline, CDR1 is GTSNPN and CDR2 is SVGIG (reference sequence). CDR3 amino acids: CAWSGTWSTDTQYF. The CDR3 bases are TGTGCCTGGAGTGGGACATGGAGCACAGATACGCAGTATTTT.

Only a few counts were recorded for this clonotype. The chain is built from TRBV6-6 and TRBJ2-5; D possibly corresponds to TRBD2 (5 bases). CDR3 length: 14 amino acids. With 2 bases removed from V and 5 bases from J, the gap between germline ends came to 12 bases. Germline values: CDR1 MNHNY, CDR2 SVGAGI (reference sequence). CDR3 coding DNA: TGTGCCAGCAGTTACACCAGGAGGACGGAGACCCAGTACTTC. Protein product: CASSYTRRTETQYF.

This clonotype was observed a handful of times. The rearrangement links TRBV4-3 to TRBJ1-1; 7 nucleotides agree with TRBD1. The CDR3 is 14 amino acids. CDR1 and CDR2 from the germline V gene are LGHNA and YSLEER. Trimming took 3 bases from V and 5 from J; bases not matched to a gene: 6. CDR3 amino acids: CASSQGYRGTEAFF. In nucleotides, the CDR3 is TGCGCCAGCAGCCAGGGGTACAGGGGAACTGAAGCTTTCTTT.

This clonotype has just a few counts. The chain couples TRBV11-2 to TRBJ2-2; D possibly corresponds to TRBD2 (7 bases). Trimming left V 8 bases short and J 3 bases short, with 13 bases between. Germline CDR1 reads SGHAT; CDR2 reads FQNNGV. The CDR3 covers 14 residues. The CDR3, as DNA: TGTGCCAGCCGGGGGGCAGGGTACACCGGGGAGCTGTTTTTT. Its protein is CASRGAGYTGELFF.

Concerning this clonotype itself: At one of its ends the junction is not consistent with the germline gene, which may arise from a read error. The V call is TRBV7-7, the J call TRBJ2-5; weak D call: TRBD2 (5 bases). Germline V gene lookup returns CDR1 SSHAT and CDR2 FNYEAQ (reference sequence). The CDR3 has 15 amino acids. The CDR3 reads CASSLVWRAGETQYF. CDR3 sequence (DNA): TGTGCTAGCAGCTTAGTATGGCGGGCCGGGGAGACCCAGTACTTC. The complete variable domain, with remaining parts taken from reference TRBV7-7 and TRBJ2-5, reads GAGVSQSPRYKVTKRGQDVTLRCDPISSHATLYWYQQALGQGPEFLTYFNYEAQPDKSGLPSDRFSAERPEGSISTLTIQRTEQRDSAMYRCASSLVWRAGETQYFGPGTRLLVL.

On this clonotype: The germline gene is not matched at one end of the junction; a read error may be the cause. The chain carries TRBV7-2 and TRBJ2-3, with a weak D call TRBD2 (6 bases). Germline V lookup: CDR1 SGHTA, CDR2 FQGNSA. The length of the CDR3 is 17 residues. The CDR3 region is CASPPMGGNPSTDAQYF. CDR3 nucleotides: TGTGCCAGCCCTCCCATGGGCGGGAACCCTAGCACAGATGCGCAGTATTTT.

This clonotype came up many times. CDR3 coding DNA: TGTGCCACCAGCAGAGACGGGTACGAGCAGTACTTC. Encoded protein: CATSRDGYEQYF. The rearrangement joins TRBV15 to TRBJ2-7; no reliable D call. Trimming left V 0 bases short and J 4 bases short, with 4 bases between. CDR1 is LNHNV, CDR2 YYDKDF, per germline (reference sequence). The CDR3 runs to 12 residues.

For this clonotype: Given a much more abundant clone one base away, this may be a read error. V and J are TRBV2 and TRBJ2-1, with 7 bases lining up with TRBD2. Germline V gene data show CDR1 as SNHLY and CDR2 as FYNNEI. The CDR3 runs 15 residues. CDR3 loop: CAGRNRLSGDNEQFF. The CDR3 nucleotides are TGTGCCGGCAGAAACCGCCTGAGCGGGGACAATGAGCAGTTCTTC.

The chain recombines TRBV9 with TRBJ2-1; 9 nucleotides agree with TRBD2. After removal of 0 bases from V and 5 bases from J, the junction contained 3 bases not matched to a gene. This CDR3 is built from 15 residues. Germline assignment: CDR1 SGDLS and CDR2 YYNGEE. DNA of the CDR3: TGTGCCAGCAGCGTAGCAGCGGGGGGAGACAATGAGCAGTTCTTC. It specifies CASSVAAGGDNEQFF.

The chain employs TRBV24-1 and TRBJ2-5; the D gene is possibly TRBD1 (5 bases). V dropped 7 bases and J dropped 11 bases, with 16 bases sitting between them. Germline V gene lookup returns CDR1 KGHDR and CDR2 SFDVKD. The CDR3 sequence is 12 residues long. The CDR3 coding sequence is TGTGCCACCAGAGGCAGGGTCAATGAGCAGTACTTC. Its protein is CATRGRVNEQYF.

This rearrangement joins TRBV28 to TRBJ1-5, with a weak D call TRBD1 (5 bases). The CDR3 totals 14 residues. Trimming took off 3 bases at V and 12 bases at J, with 18 bases between the two ends. CDR1 and CDR2 from the germline V gene are MDHEN and SYDVKM. CDR3 DNA: TGTGCCAGCAGTTTTAGGACACACATTAATCACCAGCATTTT. This encodes CASSFRTHINHQHF.

This sequence joins TRBV12-3 or TRBV12-4 and TRBJ2-7, with 9 bases fitting TRBD1. The J call may be faulty, since TRBJ2-5 better matches the DNA end. This CDR3 contains 15 residues. The CDR3 region has the DNA TGTGCCAGCAGTTTAAACAGGGGGCGCCTGGAGACCCAGTACTTC. Translation: CASSLNRGRLETQYF.

This clonotype appeared a few times. This rearrangement joins TRBV27 to TRBJ2-5; no firm D call. Germline CDR1 is MNHEY and CDR2 is SMNVEV (reference sequence). This CDR3 spans 13 amino acids. V was trimmed by 4 bases and J by 3 bases, leaving 9 bases between them. CDR3 DNA: TGTGCCAGCAGTTCATTTATGGAAGAGACCCAGTACTTC. Amino acids: CASSSFMEETQYF.

The chain employs TRBV24-1 and TRBJ2-1, with 9 bases lining up with TRBD1. With V trimmed by 4 bases and J by 7 bases, 10 bases remained unmatched. Per germline, CDR1 KGHDR and CDR2 SFDVKD. There are 16 residues in the CDR3. As DNA, the CDR3 is TGTGCCACCAGTGACCTCGTTACAGGGGGCGGGAATGAGCAGTTCTTC. Protein product: CATSDLVTGGGNEQFF.

This clonotype was counted once. The chain uses TRBV5-1 and TRBJ2-5, with 9 nucleotides matching TRBD1. In germline, CDR1 is SGHRS, CDR2 YFSETQ. This CDR3 region has 15 residues. Trimming took 4 bases from V and 1 from J; bases not matched to a gene: 5. In DNA form, the CDR3 reads TGCGCCAGCAGCAGAGGGACAGGGAGCCAAGAGACCCAGTACTTC. Protein sequence: CASSRGTGSQETQYF.

This clonotype has just a few counts. As DNA, the CDR3 is TGCGCCAGCAGCCCATGGGCTAGCGGGAGGGCAAATACGCAGTATTTT. Translated, it gives CASSPWASGRANTQYF. This chain joins TRBV5-1 and TRBJ2-3, with 12 bases lining up with TRBD2. The junction had 10 bases not matched to a gene; V was cut back by 4 bases and J by 7 bases. Per germline, CDR1 SGHRS and CDR2 YFSETQ. This CDR3 region has 16 residues. The full variable domain, with the rest looked up from reference TRBV5-1 and TRBJ2-3, is KAGVTQTPRYLIKTRGQQVTLSCSPISGHRSVSWYQQTPGQGLQFLFEYFSETQRNKGNFPGRFSGRQFSNSRSEMNVSTLELGDSALYLCASSPWASGRANTQYFGPGTRLTVL.

The chain has TRBV7-2 and TRBJ2-2; TRBD1 agrees at 7 bases. In germline, CDR1 is SGHTA, CDR2 FQGNSA. The CDR3 extends over 14 amino acids. V lost 6 bases and J lost 2; bases outside the gene matches: 3. CDR3 sequence (DNA): TGTGCCAGCAGGGGGGACAGCAACACCGGGGAGCTGTTTTTT. This codes for CASRGDSNTGELFF.

The CDR3 loop reads CASSRQGDRRGDEQFF. CDR3 coding DNA: TGCGCCAGCAGCAGACAGGGGGACCGTAGGGGGGATGAGCAGTTCTTC. The rearrangement links TRBV10-2 to TRBJ2-1; TRBD1 matches at 9 bases. This CDR3 region has 16 residues. Germline V gene sequence: CDR1 WSHSY, CDR2 SAAADI. The V gene end was trimmed by 6 bases and the J gene end by 8 bases; junction bases not matched to a gene: 14.

The rearrangement uses TRBV4-3 and TRBJ1-4; maybe TRBD1 (5 bases). Germline values: CDR1 LGHNA, CDR2 YSLEER. Trimming left V 2 bases short and J 14 bases short, with 15 bases between. CDR3 length: 13 residues. The CDR3 sequence is CASSQTWGTTLFF. Here the CDR3 DNA reads TGCGCCAGCAGCCAAACTTGGGGGACGACTCTGTTTTTT.

This clonotype showed up just a few times. This sequence joins TRBV12-3 or TRBV12-4 and TRBJ1-2; the match to TRBD1 covers 7 bases. The CDR3 length is 15 residues. The V and J ends lost 6 bases and 2 bases, in that order; junction bases with no gene match: 9. The CDR3 DNA sequence: TGTGCCAGCAGCACTTCGACAGGGACCAACTATGGCTACACCTTC. Its translation is CASSTSTGTNYGYTF.

V and J are TRBV6-2 or TRBV6-3 and TRBJ1-5; D unresolved. Germline CDR1 is MNHEY and CDR2 is SVGEGT. This CDR3 comprises 16 residues. V dropped 5 bases and J dropped 5 bases, with 19 bases sitting between them. The CDR3 DNA is TGTGCCAGCAGTATTATGGAGGGCAGTCCTTATCAGCCCCAGCATTTT. Translated, it gives CASSIMEGSPYQPQHF.

On this clonotype: An end of the junction differs from the germline gene, which may be a read error. The J gene is TRBJ2-3, the V gene TRBV27; TRBD1 agrees at 8 bases. The germline V gene encodes CDR1 MNHEY and CDR2 SMNVEV (reference sequence). The CDR3 is 15 residues long. CDR3 amino acids: CANSLRTGRTDTQYF. DNA of the CDR3: TGTGCCAACAGTTTGCGGACAGGGCGGACAGATACGCAGTATTTT.

The sample holds a few counts of this clonotype. The gene calls are TRBV7-8 and TRBJ2-3; the D gene is possibly TRBD1 (6 bases). CDR1 and CDR2 (germline): SGHVS, FQNEAQ. The CDR3 is 15 residues long. The V end lost 5 bases, the J end lost 2 bases, and 14 bases lay between the germline ends. In DNA form, the CDR3 reads TGTGCCAGCAGCCACACTAGGGGGTCCACAGATACGCAGTATTTT. This translates into CASSHTRGSTDTQYF.

Notes on this clonotype: A much bigger clone sits one base away, suggesting this may be a read error. V usage is TRBV10-3 and J usage is TRBJ2-7; maybe TRBD2 (5 bases). The DNA end favors TRBJ2-5, so the J call may be wrong. CDR1 and CDR2 from the germline V gene are ENHRY and SYGVKD. The CDR3 is 16 residues long. CDR3 coding DNA: TGTGCCATCAGTGCTAGCAGGAGATCGGTCGGAGAGACCCAGTACTTC. Protein product: CAISASRRSVGETQYF.

This clonotype was counted between two and nine times. V gene TRBV7-9 combines with J gene TRBJ1-6; D might be TRBD1 (5 bases). Germline loops: CDR1 SEHNR, CDR2 FQNEAQ (reference sequence). The ends were cut back, 7 bases at V and 12 bases at J, with 16 bases in the middle. This CDR3 has 13 residues. The DNA of the CDR3 is TGTGCCAGCACCGGCGGCAGGGTACAACCCCTCCACTTT. Its protein product is CASTGGRVQPLHF.